One sample yielded the 10 T cell receptor beta chains listed below, sequenced in a study of cytomegalovirus exposure and HLA in healthy donors. Researchers ran the PCR with 60 Vbeta and 13 Jbeta primers. TCRdb keeps only in-frame clones here, not all; method: immunoSEQ multiplex PCR. The sample holds more than 95,000 clones, roughly 80% seen once. The source material was PBMCs. The receptors stem from a man aged 50-60 years in good health and CMV-seropositive.

The sample holds a few counts of this clone. The genes are TRBV5-1 and TRBJ2-5, with 7 bases fitting TRBD2. The CDR3 loop spans 16 amino acids. Germline CDR1 SGHRS, CDR2 YFSETQ. The trim removed 0 bases at V and 2 bases at J, leaving 7 bases unmatched. CDR3 sequence (DNA): TGCGCCAGCAGCTTGGCCAGGGCTAGCGGACAAGAGACCCAGTACTTC. Translation: CASSLARASGQETQYF.

The rearrangement links TRBV30 to TRBJ2-3; D is unresolved. The germline V gene has CDR1 GTSNPN and CDR2 SVGIG (reference sequence). V was trimmed by 5 bases and J by 4 bases, leaving 7 bases between them. The CDR3 runs 11 residues. The CDR3 DNA is TGTGCCTGGGATCAGGCAGATACGCAGTATTTT. Encoded protein: CAWDQADTQYF.

This sequence joins TRBV7-8 and TRBJ2-1; D may be TRBD1 (6 bases). CDR1 and CDR2 from the germline V gene are SGHVS and FQNEAQ. With 8 bases removed from V and 8 bases from J, the gap between germline ends came to 13 bases. The CDR3 sequence is 12 residues long. CDR3 amino acids: CASAWGQDEQFF. CDR3 coding DNA: TGTGCCAGCGCGTGGGGGCAGGATGAGCAGTTCTTC.

The chain links TRBV30 to TRBJ2-1; 9 nucleotides agree with TRBD1. The J segment lost 12 bases and the V segment lost 6 bases, leaving 12 bases of the junction unmatched. Germline values: CDR1 GTSNPN, CDR2 SVGIG (reference sequence). The CDR3 covers 13 residues. This chain's CDR3 is CACPGTGSVGQFF. In DNA, the CDR3 is TGTGCCTGCCCAGGGACAGGGAGCGTCGGGCAGTTCTTC.

This sequence joins TRBV5-1 and TRBJ1-1; 7 nucleotides agree with TRBD1. V shed 5 bases and J 4 bases; nucleotides not matched to a gene: 2. Looked up from germline, CDR1 is SGHRS and CDR2 is YFSETQ. This CDR3 has 12 residues. The chain's CDR3 is CASSRDSTEAFF. CDR3 nucleotide sequence: TGCGCCAGCAGTAGGGACAGCACTGAAGCTTTCTTT.

This clone was counted a single time. The V and J genes are TRBV2 and TRBJ1-5; D ambiguous. The germline V gene encodes CDR1 SNHLY and CDR2 FYNNEI. V lost 0 bases to trimming and J lost 7 bases, with 7 bases between them. CDR3 length: 13 residues. This CDR3 reads CASSEARGQPQHF. CDR3 in DNA: TGTGCCAGCAGTGAAGCCAGAGGCCAGCCCCAGCATTTT.

V and J are TRBV2 and TRBJ1-6, with D perhaps matching TRBD1 (6 bases). CDR3 length: 14 residues. Germline lookup yields CDR1 SNHLY and CDR2 FYNNEI. V lost 6 bases and J 10 bases, leaving 16 bases between the germline ends. CDR3 nucleotide sequence: TGTGCCAGCAGCCCCACAGGGTTTGGGTCACCCCTCCACTTT. It codes for CASSPTGFGSPLHF.

The J gene is TRBJ2-3, the V gene TRBV2, with 8 bases lining up with TRBD2. CDR3 size: 14 residues. Germline CDR1 reads SNHLY; CDR2 reads FYNNEI. Trimming at V came to 6 bases and at J to 8 bases, leaving 10 bases not matched to a gene. The CDR3 sequence is CASSPAPAGGTQYF. DNA for the CDR3: TGTGCCAGCAGCCCCGCCCCCGCGGGAGGTACGCAGTATTTT.

This CDR3 is CASSLDEQGWRTQYF. In DNA form, the CDR3 reads TGTGCCAGCAGCCTGGATGAACAGGGATGGAGGACCCAGTACTTC. The chain joins TRBV7-2 to TRBJ2-5, with a possible D match to TRBD1 (6 bases). From germline, CDR1 is SGHTA and CDR2 FQGNSA. V was shortened by 5 bases and J by 7 bases, with 20 bases between the two germline ends. The CDR3 totals 15 residues.

The chain recombines TRBV10-1 with TRBJ1-4; tentative D call: TRBD1 (5 bases). This CDR3 is 13 amino acids long. Per the germline V gene, CDR1 is WNHNN and CDR2 is SYGVQD (reference sequence). The V end was cut by 6 bases, the J end by 8 bases, with 13 bases between. The CDR3, as DNA: TGCGCCAGCAGCGGACAATTAGGAGAAAAACTGTTTTTT. This encodes CASSGQLGEKLFF.